Reported below is one TCR beta chain. This clone has only one observation. Which antigen it targets is not known. Per-base qualities were not stored, and no clone one base away is much larger. Measured from the cysteine to the phenylalanine, the CDR3 is 14 residues long. Just the 42-base CDR3 DNA is kept, in frame starting at base 1. CDR1 and CDR2 are drawn from the germline V gene: MGHDK, SYGVNS. Trimming removed 6 bases from V and 3 bases from J; the gene matches leave 5 bases unexplained. Preparation of the library involved the immunoSEQ multiplex PCR assay. The table comes from immuneACCESS by way of TCRdb, which keeps in-frame sequences with V and J called. Part of the clones is missing from these tables; in studies checked, under half for an unresolved V gene and the rest for unknown reasons. In all, the sample holds about 130,000 clones, and roughly 90% of those were seen once. 2.1% of the sample is in the top ten clones.

These data belong to a study of control samples from healthy donors and cancer patients (TCRdb year 2020). The rearranged chain carries TRBV25-1 and TRBJ2-1; TRBD2 matches 7 bases in the middle. This sequence originates from a woman in her forties or fifties in good health. Material for sequencing was blood. The CDR3 amino acid sequence is: CASSGLADYNEQFF. The bases are TGTGCCAGCAGCGGTCTAGCGGACTACAATGAGCAGTTCTTC.